This TCR beta chain was sequenced during a study of Ad26.COV2.S vaccination and SARS-CoV-2 variants. On the study more broadly: Donor got 5x10^10 or 1x10^11 viral particles of Ad26.COV2.S. General study findings and limits: Vaccine recipients showed a spike-specific TCR breadth that was higher than in placebo recipients.

The treatment is: roughly 20 received Ad26.COV2.S at low or high dose, single or two shots; about 5 received placebo; per-sample allocation not given. It was on day 63 after the first vaccine or placebo injection that samples were taken. Boston hosted the donor, who was an adult aged 18-55 years. Worth noting for this clone: Its antigen is not identified.

Clones were sequenced by immunoSEQ multiplex PCR, and TCRdb holds only the in-frame ones, with some missing. The table records around 300,000 clones, roughly 90% of them present only once. The sequence derives from a person aged 18-60 years who received the Ad26.COV2.S COVID-19 vaccine or a placebo. Sequenced here: peripheral blood, sampled in a trial of Ad26.COV2.S vaccine versus placebo.

The CDR3 DNA follows: TGTGCCAGCAGCTTAGGACAGGGAAATAGCAATCAGCCCCAGCATTTT. Encoded protein: CASSLGQGNSNQPQHF. J is TRBJ1-5 and V is TRBV11-3, with TRBD1 matching over 7 bases. The CDR3 spans 16 residues. Germline loops: CDR1 SGHNT, CDR2 YENEEA. V lost 1 base, J lost 0 bases, and 3 bases stayed unmatched.